This T cell receptor beta chain was recovered during a study of T-cell reconstitution after alpha-beta-depleted transplantation in children. The V gene lost 5 bases and the J gene lost 0 bases, with 11 bases spanning the gap. From germline, CDR1 is SGHAT and CDR2 FQNNGV. The CDR3 is 14 amino acids. As it was prepared, the TCRbeta library received unique molecular identifiers. MiXCR, applied by TCRdb to the PCR reads, yields one record per CDR3 protein. The table lists over 100,000 distinct CDR3 sequences, about a tenth of them singletons. This clonotype was found a few times. Sample: PBMCs, taken before TCRalphabeta/CD19-depleted stem cell transplant. This chain uses TRBV11-2 with TRBJ2-7; a weak D match, TRBD1 (5 bases). The receptor was derived from a boy aged 2 to 10 with acute lymphoblastic leukemia, due to receive a stem cell transplant. As DNA, the CDR3 is TGTGCCAGCAGCCATCCAGGGCGCTCCTACGAGCAGTACTTC. Its translation is CASSHPGRSYEQYF. The variable domain in full, with the rest retrieved from reference TRBV11-2 and TRBJ2-7, is EAGVAQSPRYKIIEKRQSVAFWCNPISGHATLYWYQQILGQGPKLLIQFQNNGVVDDSQLPKDRFSAERLKGVDSTLKIQPAKLEDSAVYLCASSHPGRSYEQYFGPGTRLTVT.